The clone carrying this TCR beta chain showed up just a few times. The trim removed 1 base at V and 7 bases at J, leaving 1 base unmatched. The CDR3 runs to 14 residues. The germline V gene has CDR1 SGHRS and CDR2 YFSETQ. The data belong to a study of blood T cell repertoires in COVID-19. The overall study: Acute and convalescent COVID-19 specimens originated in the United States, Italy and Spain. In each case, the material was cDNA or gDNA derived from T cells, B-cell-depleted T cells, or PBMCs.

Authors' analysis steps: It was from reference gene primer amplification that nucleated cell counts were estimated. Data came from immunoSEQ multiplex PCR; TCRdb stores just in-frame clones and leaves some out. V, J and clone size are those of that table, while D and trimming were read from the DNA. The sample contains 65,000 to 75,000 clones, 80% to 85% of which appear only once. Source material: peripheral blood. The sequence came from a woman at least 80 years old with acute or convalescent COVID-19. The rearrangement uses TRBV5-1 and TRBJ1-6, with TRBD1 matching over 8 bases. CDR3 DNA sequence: TGCGCCAGCAGCTTGACAGGGGGGAATTCACCCCTCCACTTT. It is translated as CASSLTGGNSPLHF.